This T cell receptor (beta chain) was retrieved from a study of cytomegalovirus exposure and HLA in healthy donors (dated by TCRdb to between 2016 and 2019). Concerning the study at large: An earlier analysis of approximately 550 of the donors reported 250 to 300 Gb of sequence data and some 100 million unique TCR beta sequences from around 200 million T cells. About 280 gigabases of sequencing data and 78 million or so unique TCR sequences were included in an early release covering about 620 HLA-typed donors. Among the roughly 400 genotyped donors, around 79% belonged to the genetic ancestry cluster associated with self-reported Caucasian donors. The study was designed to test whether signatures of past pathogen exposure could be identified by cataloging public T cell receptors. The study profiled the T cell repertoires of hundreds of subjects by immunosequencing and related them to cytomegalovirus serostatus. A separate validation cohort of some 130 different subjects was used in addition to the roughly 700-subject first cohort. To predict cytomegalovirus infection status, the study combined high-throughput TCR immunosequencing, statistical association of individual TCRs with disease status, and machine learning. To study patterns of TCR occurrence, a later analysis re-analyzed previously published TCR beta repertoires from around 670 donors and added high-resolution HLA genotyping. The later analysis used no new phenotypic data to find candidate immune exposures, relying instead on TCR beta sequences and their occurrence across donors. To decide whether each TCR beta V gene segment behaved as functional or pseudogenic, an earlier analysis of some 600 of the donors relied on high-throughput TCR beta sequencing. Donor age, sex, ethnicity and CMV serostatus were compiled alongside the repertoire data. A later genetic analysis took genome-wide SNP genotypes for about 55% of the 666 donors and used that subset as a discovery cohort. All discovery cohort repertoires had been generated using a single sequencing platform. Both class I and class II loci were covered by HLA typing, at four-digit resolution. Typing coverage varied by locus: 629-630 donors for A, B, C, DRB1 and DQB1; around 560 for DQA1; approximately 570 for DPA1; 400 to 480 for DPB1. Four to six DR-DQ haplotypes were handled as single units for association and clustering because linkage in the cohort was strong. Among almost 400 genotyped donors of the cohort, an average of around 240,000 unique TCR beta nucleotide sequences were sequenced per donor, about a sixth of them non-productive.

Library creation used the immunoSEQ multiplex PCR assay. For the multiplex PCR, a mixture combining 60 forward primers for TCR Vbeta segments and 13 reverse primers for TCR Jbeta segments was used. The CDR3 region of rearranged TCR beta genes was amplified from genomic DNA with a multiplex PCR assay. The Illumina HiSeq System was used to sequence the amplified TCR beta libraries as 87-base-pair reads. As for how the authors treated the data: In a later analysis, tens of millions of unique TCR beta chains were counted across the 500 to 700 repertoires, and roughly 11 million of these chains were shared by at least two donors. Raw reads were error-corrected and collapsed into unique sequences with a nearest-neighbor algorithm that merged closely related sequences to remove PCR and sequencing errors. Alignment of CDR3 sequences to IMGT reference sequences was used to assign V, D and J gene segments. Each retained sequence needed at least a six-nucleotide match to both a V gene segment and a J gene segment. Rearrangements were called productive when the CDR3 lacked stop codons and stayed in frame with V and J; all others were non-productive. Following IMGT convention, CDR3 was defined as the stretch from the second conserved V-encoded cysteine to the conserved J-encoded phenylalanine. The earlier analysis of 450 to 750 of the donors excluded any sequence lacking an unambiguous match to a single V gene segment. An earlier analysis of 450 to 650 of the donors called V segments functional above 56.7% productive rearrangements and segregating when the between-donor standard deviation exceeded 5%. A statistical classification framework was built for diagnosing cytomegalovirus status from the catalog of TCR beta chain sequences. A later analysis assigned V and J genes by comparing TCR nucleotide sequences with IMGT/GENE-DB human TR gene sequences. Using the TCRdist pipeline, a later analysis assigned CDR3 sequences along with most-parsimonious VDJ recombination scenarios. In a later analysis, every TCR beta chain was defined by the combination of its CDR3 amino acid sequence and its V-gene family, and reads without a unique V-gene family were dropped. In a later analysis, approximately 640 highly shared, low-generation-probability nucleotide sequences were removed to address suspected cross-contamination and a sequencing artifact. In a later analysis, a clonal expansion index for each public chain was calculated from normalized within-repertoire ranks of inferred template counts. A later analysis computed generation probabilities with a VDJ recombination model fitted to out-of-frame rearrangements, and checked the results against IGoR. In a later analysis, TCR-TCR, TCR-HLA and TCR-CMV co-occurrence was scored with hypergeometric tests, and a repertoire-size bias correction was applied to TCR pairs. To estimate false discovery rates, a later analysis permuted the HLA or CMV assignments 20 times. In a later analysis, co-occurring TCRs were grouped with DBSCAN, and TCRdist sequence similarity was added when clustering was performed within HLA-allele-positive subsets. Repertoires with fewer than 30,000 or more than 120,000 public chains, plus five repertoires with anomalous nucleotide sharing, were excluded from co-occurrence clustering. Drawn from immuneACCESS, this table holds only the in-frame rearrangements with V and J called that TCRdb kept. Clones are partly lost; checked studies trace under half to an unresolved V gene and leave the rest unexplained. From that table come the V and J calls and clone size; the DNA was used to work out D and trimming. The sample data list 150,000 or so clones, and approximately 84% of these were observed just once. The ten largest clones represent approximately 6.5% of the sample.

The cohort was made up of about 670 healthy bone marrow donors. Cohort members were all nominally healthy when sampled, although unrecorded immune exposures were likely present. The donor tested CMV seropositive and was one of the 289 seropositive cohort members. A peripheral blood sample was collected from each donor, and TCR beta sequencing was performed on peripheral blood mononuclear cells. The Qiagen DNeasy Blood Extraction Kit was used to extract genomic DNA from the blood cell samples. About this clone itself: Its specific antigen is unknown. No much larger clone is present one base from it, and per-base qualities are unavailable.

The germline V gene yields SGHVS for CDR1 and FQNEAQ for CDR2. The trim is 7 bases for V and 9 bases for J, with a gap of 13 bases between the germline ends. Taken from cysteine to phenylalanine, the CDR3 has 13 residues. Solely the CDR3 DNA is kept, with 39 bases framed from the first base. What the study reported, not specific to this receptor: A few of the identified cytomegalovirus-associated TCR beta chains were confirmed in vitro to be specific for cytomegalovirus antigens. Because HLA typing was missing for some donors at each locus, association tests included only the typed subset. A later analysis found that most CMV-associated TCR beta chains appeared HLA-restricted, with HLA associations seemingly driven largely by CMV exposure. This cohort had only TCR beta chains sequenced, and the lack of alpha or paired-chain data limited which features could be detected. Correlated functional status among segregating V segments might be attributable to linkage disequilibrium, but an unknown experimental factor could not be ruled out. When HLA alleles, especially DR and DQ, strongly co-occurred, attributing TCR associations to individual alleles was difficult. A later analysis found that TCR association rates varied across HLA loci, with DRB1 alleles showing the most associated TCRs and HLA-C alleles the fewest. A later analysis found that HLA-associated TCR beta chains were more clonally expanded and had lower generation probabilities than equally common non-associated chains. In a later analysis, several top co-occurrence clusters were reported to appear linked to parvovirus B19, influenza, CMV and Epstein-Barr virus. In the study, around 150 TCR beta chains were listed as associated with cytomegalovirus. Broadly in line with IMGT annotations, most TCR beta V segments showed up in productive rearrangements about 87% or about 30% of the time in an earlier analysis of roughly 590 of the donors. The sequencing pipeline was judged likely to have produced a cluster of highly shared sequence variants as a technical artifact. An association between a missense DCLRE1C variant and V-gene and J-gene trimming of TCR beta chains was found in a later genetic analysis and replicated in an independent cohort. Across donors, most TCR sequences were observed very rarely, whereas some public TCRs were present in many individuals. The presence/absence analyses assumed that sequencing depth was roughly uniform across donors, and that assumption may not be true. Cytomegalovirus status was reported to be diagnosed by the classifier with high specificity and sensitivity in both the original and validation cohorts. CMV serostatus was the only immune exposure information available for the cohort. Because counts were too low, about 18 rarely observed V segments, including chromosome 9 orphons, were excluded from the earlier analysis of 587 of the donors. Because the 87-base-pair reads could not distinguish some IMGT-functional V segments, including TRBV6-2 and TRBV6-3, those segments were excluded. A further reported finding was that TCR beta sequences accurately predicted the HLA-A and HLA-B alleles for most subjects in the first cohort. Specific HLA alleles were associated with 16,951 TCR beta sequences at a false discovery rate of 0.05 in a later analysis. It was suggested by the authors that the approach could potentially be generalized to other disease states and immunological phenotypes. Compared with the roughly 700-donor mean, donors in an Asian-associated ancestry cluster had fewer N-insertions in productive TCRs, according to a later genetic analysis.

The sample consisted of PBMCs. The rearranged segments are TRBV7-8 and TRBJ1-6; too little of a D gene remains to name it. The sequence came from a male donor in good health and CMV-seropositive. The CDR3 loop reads CASTRDRGSPLHF. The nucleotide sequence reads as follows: TGTGCCAGCACCAGAGACCGGGGTTCACCCCTCCACTTT.